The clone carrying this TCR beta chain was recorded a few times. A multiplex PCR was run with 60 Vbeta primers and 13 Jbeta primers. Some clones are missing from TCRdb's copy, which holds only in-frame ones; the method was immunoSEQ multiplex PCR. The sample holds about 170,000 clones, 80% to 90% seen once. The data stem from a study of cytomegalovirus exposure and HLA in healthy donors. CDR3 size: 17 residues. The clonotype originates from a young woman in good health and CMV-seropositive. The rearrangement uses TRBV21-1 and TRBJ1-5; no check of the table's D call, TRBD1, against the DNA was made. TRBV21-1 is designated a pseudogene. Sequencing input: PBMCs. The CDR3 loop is CASSITLLTGTNQPQHF. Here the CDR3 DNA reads TGTGCCAGCAGCATTACCCTTCTCACAGGGACCAATCAGCCCCAGCATTTT.